This T cell receptor beta chain derives from a study of T cell changes during pregnancy in multiple sclerosis. The protocol was immunoSEQ multiplex PCR, while the TCRdb copy is restricted to in-frame clones and leaves out a portion. The sample contains approximately 40,000 clones, more than 85% of which appear only once. The germline CDR1 and CDR2 sequences are LNHDA and SQIVND (reference sequence). Trimming took off 3 bases at V and 4 bases at J, with 5 bases between the two ends. CDR3 length equals 12 residues. This clonotype was sampled from a female donor with multiple sclerosis, enrolled in a pregnancy study. The specimen was CD8+ T cells from peripheral blood mononuclear cells, collected in the third trimester of pregnancy. The chain uses TRBV19 and TRBJ2-3; D call uncertain. CDR3 in amino acids: CASSISADTQYF. For the CDR3, the DNA is TGTGCCAGTAGTATTTCTGCAGATACGCAGTATTTT.